This entry lists 18 T cell receptor beta chains sequenced from one sample in a study of T cells in Graves' hyperthyroidism and ophthalmopathy. Using RNA transcripts as the source, TCR beta CDR3 regions were amplified. First-round RT-PCR of the TCR CDR3 relied on the HTBI primer set. TCRdb fed the multiplex PCR reads into MiXCR, producing one record per CDR3 protein. The repertoire holds roughly 640,000 distinct CDR3 sequences, with about a sixth as singletons. The sample taken for sequencing was blood. Receptor source: a middle-aged woman with Graves' ophthalmopathy.

This clonotype was observed a few times. The chain combines TRBV5-1 with TRBJ2-5; the match to TRBD2 covers 10 bases. CDR1 and CDR2 from the germline V gene are SGHRS and YFSETQ. With V trimmed by 4 bases and J by 4 bases, 10 bases remained unmatched. The CDR3 runs 16 residues. The CDR3: CASSTRTSGPGETQYF. DNA of the CDR3: TGCGCCAGCAGCACCCGGACTAGCGGCCCGGGAGAGACCCAGTACTTC.

The rearrangement links TRBV6-1 to TRBJ2-1; 8 positions match TRBD1. The V segment lost 7 bases and the J segment 8 bases; nucleotides outside the gene matches: 13. Germline V lookup: CDR1 MNHNS, CDR2 SASEGT. The CDR3 contains 15 residues. The CDR3 nucleotides are TGTGCCAGCAAGATTGCCGGGACAGGTTCATATGAGCAGTTCTTC. It translates to CASKIAGTGSYEQFF.

This clonotype came up a few times. A much larger clone differs by one base, so this may be a read error. CDR3 residues: CASSLDTNSPLHF. In nucleotides, the CDR3 is TGTGCCAGCAGCTTAGATACGAATTCACCCCTCCACTTT. This chain joins TRBV7-6 and TRBJ1-6; D is unclear. Germline loops: CDR1 SGHVS, CDR2 FNYEAQ. V was pared by 1 base and J by 7 bases, with 5 bases between. The CDR3 spans 13 residues.

Remarks on this clonotype: The DNA is left out, because the CDR3 cannot be placed on it with certainty; the CDR3 is given as TCRdb lists it. This chain links TRBV20-1 with TRBJ1-2; TRBD1, the table's D call, was not compared with the DNA. The CDR3 has 13 amino acids, counting both end residues. The germline V gene encodes CDR1 DFQATT and CDR2 SNEGSKA (reference sequence). CDR3 region: CSATTGGNYGCTF.

This clonotype was seen a few times. The chain has TRBV10-3 and TRBJ2-7, with D perhaps matching TRBD1 or TRBD2 (5 bases each). Trimming took off 8 bases at V and 6 bases at J, with 14 bases between the two ends. The CDR3 spans 12 residues. Germline V gene lookup returns CDR1 ENHRY and CDR2 SYGVKD. In DNA form, the CDR3 reads TGTGCCATCGGGGCCGGAGGTGGCGAGCAGTACTTC. Protein: CAIGAGGGEQYF.

The CDR3 DNA sequence: TGTGCCAGCAGCCCTGGTAATAGCGGGGGGGTGTTCTTC. Its protein product is CASSPGNSGGVFF. The chain links TRBV7-3 to TRBJ2-1, with 11 bases lining up with TRBD2. This CDR3 spans 13 amino acids. In germline, CDR1 is SGHTA, CDR2 FQGTGA. Trimming removed 5 bases from V and 15 bases from J; junction bases left unmatched: 9.

This clonotype was detected many times. The CDR3 nucleotides are TGTGCCAGCAGCGCGGTGTCAGGACAGACCGGGGAGCTGTTTTTT. Amino acid sequence: CASSAVSGQTGELFF. This chain connects TRBV6-4 to TRBJ2-2; tentatively, D is TRBD1 (6 bases). V was shortened by 6 bases and J by 5 bases, with 16 bases between the two germline ends. Germline V gene sequence: CDR1 MRHNA, CDR2 SNTAGT. The CDR3 length is 15 residues.

This clonotype appeared many times. The genes are TRBV28 and TRBJ2-1; no reliable D call. The CDR3 consists of 13 residues. Between the trimmed V and J ends, which lost 9 bases and 0 bases, there was a span of 9 bases. Germline V gene sequence: CDR1 MDHEN, CDR2 SYDVKM. DNA of the CDR3: TGTGCCAGTAGGTTTGGCTCCTACAATGAGCAGTTCTTC. As protein: CASRFGSYNEQFF.

V and J are TRBV7-8 and TRBJ2-3, with 10 nucleotides matching TRBD2. The J segment lost 0 bases and the V segment lost 5 bases, leaving 5 bases of the junction unmatched. The germline gives CDR1 SGHVS, CDR2 FQNEAQ. CDR3 length: 16 residues. The CDR3 DNA reads as TGTGCCAGCAGCCAAATTAGCGGGGGGAGCACAGATACGCAGTATTTT. Encoded protein: CASSQISGGSTDTQYF.

This rearrangement joins TRBV7-6 to TRBJ1-5, with 8 positions matching TRBD1. Trimming removed 6 bases from V and 6 bases from J; junction bases left unmatched: 7. Germline CDR1 is SGHVS and CDR2 is FNYEAQ. The CDR3 loop spans 14 amino acids. The CDR3: CASSIDRGRQPQHF. The CDR3 nucleotides read TGTGCCAGCAGTATTGACAGGGGCCGTCAGCCCCAGCATTTT. Combining the CDR3 with reference TRBV7-6 and TRBJ1-5 gives the whole variable domain GAGVSQSPRYKVTKRGQDVALRCDPISGHVSLYWYRQALGQGPEFLTYFNYEAQQDKSGLPNDRFSAERPEGSISTLTIQRTEQRDSAMYRCASSIDRGRQPQHFGDGTRLSIL.

In its sample, this clonotype was seen a few times. V and J are TRBV4-1 and TRBJ2-7, with D maybe TRBD2 (5 bases). The CDR3 runs to 18 residues. Trimming removed 1 base at V and 7 bases at J, with 26 bases between. Germline CDR1 is MGHRA and CDR2 is YSYEKL. The CDR3 loop reads CASSQGRHVGRGKREQYF. CDR3 bases: TGCGCCAGCAGCCAAGGCCGACACGTGGGTCGGGGTAAAAGGGAGCAGTACTTC.

This clonotype was seen only a few times. The V call is TRBV10-3, the J call TRBJ2-5, with D unclear. With 4 bases removed from V and 2 bases from J, the gap between germline ends came to 8 bases. Germline V gives CDR1 ENHRY, CDR2 SYGVKD. This CDR3 spans 13 amino acids. In nucleotides, the CDR3 is TGTGCCATCAGTGCTGGCTTTCAAGAGACCCAGTACTTC. This codes for CAISAGFQETQYF.

There are a few counts of this clonotype. The chain uses TRBV6-1 and TRBJ2-5; 9 bases are a match to TRBD1. Germline V gene sequence: CDR1 MNHNS, CDR2 SASEGT. The CDR3 contains 14 residues. J gave up 5 bases and V 6 bases, and 7 bases lay outside the gene matches. The CDR3 sequence is CASRDTGGKETQYF. The CDR3, as DNA: TGTGCCAGCAGGGATACAGGGGGCAAGGAGACCCAGTACTTC.

CDR3 coding DNA: TGCAGTGCTTCCCCGGGACAGGGGGCCGGGAATCAGCCCCAGCATTTT. Protein sequence: CSASPGQGAGNQPQHF. The genes are TRBV20-1 and TRBJ1-5, with TRBD1 identical over 12 bases. Unmatched junction bases numbered 9, after V lost 5 bases and J lost 4 bases. The CDR3 consists of 16 residues. Germline V lookup: CDR1 DFQATT, CDR2 SNEGSKA (reference sequence).

This clonotype was detected many times. The chain couples TRBV3-1 to TRBJ2-2; TRBD2 matches 12 bases. J lost 5 bases, V lost 4 bases, and 5 bases had no gene match. The germline gives CDR1 LGHDT, CDR2 YNNKEL (reference sequence). CDR3 length: 16 residues. The CDR3 loop reads CASSRRLAGDTGELFF. CDR3 bases: TGTGCCAGCAGCCGTCGACTAGCGGGAGATACCGGGGAGCTGTTTTTT.

This clonotype was counted a few times. The genes are TRBV27 and TRBJ2-7; D might be TRBD2 (6 bases). V lost 0 bases to trimming and J lost 6 bases, with 15 bases between them. The CDR3 has 15 residues. Germline CDR1 MNHEY, CDR2 SMNVEV (reference sequence). CDR3 residues: CASSLSASAGGEQYF. The DNA of the CDR3 is TGTGCCAGCAGTTTATCGGCTAGCGCAGGAGGCGAGCAGTACTTC.

J is TRBJ2-3 and V is TRBV10-3; 11 nucleotides align to TRBD2. CDR1 is ENHRY and CDR2 is SYGVKD in the germline V gene. V shed 8 bases, J shed 2 bases, and the junction held 3 bases outside the gene matches. The CDR3 is 14 amino acids. For the CDR3, the DNA is TGTGCCATCCTTAGCGGGGGGGCCACAGATACGCAGTATTTT. It is translated as CAILSGGATDTQYF.

This clonotype was recorded a few times. The rearrangement links TRBV20-1 to TRBJ2-5, with D possibly matching TRBD1 (6 bases). The V gene lost 3 bases and the J gene lost 7 bases, with 15 bases spanning the gap. The V gene's germline CDR1 is DFQATT and CDR2 SNEGSKA (reference sequence). The CDR3 covers 13 residues. CDR3 sequence reads: CSASTGGTVTQYF. Written as DNA, the CDR3 is TGCAGTGCTAGTACTGGGGGCACAGTGACCCAGTACTTC.